This TCR beta chain stems from a study of blood T cell repertoires in COVID-19. CDR1 is SGHRS and CDR2 is YFSETQ in the germline V gene. J was trimmed by 7 bases and V by 4 bases; bases with no gene match: 8. The CDR3 has 14 residues. Clones were sequenced by immunoSEQ multiplex PCR, and TCRdb holds only the in-frame ones, with some missing. This sample yields 200,000 to 250,000 clones, of which around 90% are seen a single time; 0.83% belongs to the top ten. The chain employs TRBV5-1 and TRBJ1-5, with 7 bases matching TRBD1. This sequence was found in a man aged 25-40 years with COVID-19, enrolled during active disease. Sequenced sample: peripheral blood. The CDR3: CASSVQGMGQPQHF. CDR3 sequence (DNA): TGCGCCAGCAGCGTACAGGGGATGGGGCAGCCCCAGCATTTT.